This T cell receptor (beta chain) was recorded in a study of regulatory T cells in long-lasting Graves disease. The time point was: newly diagnosed GD, antithyroid drugs for less than 3 months. PBMC-extracted RNA yielded the TCR library. Trimming took 4 bases from V and 5 from J; bases not matched to a gene: 6. The CDR3 is made up of 14 amino acids. Germline CDR1 and CDR2: GTSNPN and SVGIG (reference sequence). The TCR beta library used iRepertoire HTBI primers with Arm-PCR amplification of CDR3. TCRdb re-derived calls from the multiplex PCR reads in MiXCR, one entry per CDR3 protein. The sample consists of roughly 500,000 distinct CDR3 sequences, roughly 14% of them appearing once. This sample also belongs to another study, concerning T cells in Graves' hyperthyroidism and ophthalmopathy. That report notes: Blood also showed most of the thyroid clonotypes that were expanded above 0.001.

The TCR was taken from a man aged 25-40 years with Graves disease. The rearrangement uses TRBV30 and TRBJ2-3, with 10 bases fitting TRBD2. Sample: peripheral blood mononuclear cells (PBMCs), taken at new diagnosis, from a patient treated with antithyroid drugs. The CDR3 is CAWTRLAGVDTQYF. The CDR3 DNA follows: TGTGCCTGGACACGGCTAGCGGGAGTAGATACGCAGTATTTT.